Listed here is a single T cell receptor (beta chain). There are 15 residues in the CDR3. Trimming pared 3 bases from V and 2 bases from J, leaving 13 bases between. Germline V gives CDR1 LNHDA, CDR2 SQIVND (reference sequence). The protocol was immunoSEQ multiplex PCR, while the TCRdb copy is restricted to in-frame clones and leaves out a portion. The repertoire holds tens of thousands of clones, with over 65% as singletons. This sample was taken from a study of blood T cell repertoires in COVID-19. Study-level information: Specimens from acute and convalescent COVID-19 originated in the United States, Italy and Spain.

The sample consisted of peripheral blood. The rearrangement joins TRBV19 to TRBJ1-2; D remains ambiguous. The origin of this receptor is a woman aged 70-85 years with acute or convalescent COVID-19. This chain's CDR3 is CASSIGSGGNYGYTF. The CDR3 bases are TGTGCCAGTAGTATTGGATCCGGAGGGAACTATGGCTACACCTTC.